This T cell receptor (beta chain) was found in a study of T cell responses to AZD1222 COVID-19 vaccine. Study-level points and caveats: Samples come after the peak T cell response, not at day 14. Recipients of AZD1222 seropositive at baseline numbered only 5 or 6.

CDR1 is LNHDA, CDR2 SQIVND, per germline (reference sequence). This CDR3 has 16 residues. V was shortened by 3 bases and J by 3 bases, with 16 bases between the two germline ends. This clone was observed a single time. The antigen remains undetermined. TCRdb keeps only in-frame clones here, not all; method: immunoSEQ multiplex PCR. The sample has 100,000 or so clones; roughly 88% are singletons. The receptor was derived from an adult in good health. The sequenced sample was peripheral blood, obtained on day 0 of AZD1222 vaccination. The chain combines TRBV19 with TRBJ2-3, with TRBD2 as a possible D gene (6 bases). CDR3 protein: CASSMKRLVTTDTQYF. CDR3 sequence (DNA): TGTGCCAGTAGTATGAAAAGACTAGTAACTACAGATACGCAGTATTTT. Drawing the rest from reference TRBV19 and TRBJ2-3, the complete variable domain is DGGITQSPKYLFRKEGQNVTLSCEQNLNHDAMYWYRQDPGQGLRLIYYSQIVNDFQKGDIAEGYSVSREKKESFPLTVTSAQKNPTAFYLCASSMKRLVTTDTQYFGPGTRLTVL.